One sample yielded the 21 T cell receptor beta chains listed below, sequenced in a study of vaccination and CD4 T cells after COVID-19. An Oncomine TCR Beta short-read assay was used to sequence the DNA from cultured CD4+ T cells. Using its own MiXCR run on the PCR reads, TCRdb lists one record per CDR3 protein. The table records around 10,000 distinct CDR3 sequences, 22% of them present only once. The treatment is: approximately nine-day PBMC culture with coronavirus spike peptide pools or control peptides (ViraFEST assay). Antigens of these TCRs are unknown. Sequenced here: CD4+ T cells from blood, cultured in vitro, sampled after SARS-CoV-2 vaccination. The receptors come from a human donor who had recovered from COVID-19.

This clonotype appeared a few times. The chain employs TRBV12-3 or TRBV12-4 and TRBJ1-1, with D possibly being TRBD1 (6 bases). Trimming pared 7 bases from V and 0 bases from J, leaving 15 bases between. CDR3 length: 15 amino acids. DNA of the CDR3: TGTGCCAGCATTACCCACGGACAGCTGAACACTGAAGCTTTCTTT. Its translation is CASITHGQLNTEAFF.

The chain employs TRBV24-1 and TRBJ2-3; the D gene could be TRBD1 or TRBD2 (6 bases each). This CDR3 contains 15 residues. The germline V and J ends were trimmed by 10 bases and 2 bases, with 18 bases remaining between them. Germline lookup yields CDR1 KGHDR and CDR2 SFDVKD. The DNA for the CDR3 is TGTGCCACGGGGGGCTCAGCGGAGGCCACAGATACGCAGTATTTT. This translates into CATGGSAEATDTQYF.

By sample fraction, this clonotype is medium-sized. This rearrangement joins TRBV20-1 to TRBJ1-1, with 8 positions matching TRBD1. The germline V gene encodes CDR1 DFQATT and CDR2 SNEGSKA (reference sequence). The J segment lost 5 bases and the V segment lost 6 bases, leaving 14 bases of the junction unmatched. This CDR3 has 15 residues. The CDR3 spells CSAKRGRTGPTEAFF. As DNA, the CDR3 is TGCAGTGCAAAGAGGGGGAGGACAGGGCCGACTGAAGCTTTCTTT.

This clonotype has only a few counts. V and J are TRBV7-3 and TRBJ1-1; 7 bases are a match to TRBD1. The junction had 7 bases not matched to a gene; V was cut back by 5 bases and J by 4 bases. This CDR3 has 14 amino acids. CDR1 is SGHTA and CDR2 is FQGTGA in the germline V gene. In DNA form, the CDR3 reads TGTGCCAGCAGCCGAACAGGGGAGAGCACTGAAGCTTTCTTT. Protein sequence: CASSRTGESTEAFF.

The V gene is TRBV5-1, the J gene TRBJ1-1; D not certain. CDR1 is SGHRS, CDR2 YFSETQ, per germline. The V and J ends lost 0 bases and 1 base respectively, with 13 bases between them. This CDR3 comprises 16 residues. CDR3 amino acids: CASSLVNRTANTEAFF. The CDR3, as DNA: TGCGCCAGCAGCTTGGTGAATAGGACGGCGAACACTGAAGCTTTCTTT.

The CDR3 nucleotides read TGCAGTGCTAGAGATCCCCTGGGGACTGAAGCTTTCTTT. Translating gives CSARDPLGTEAFF. This chain uses TRBV20-1 with TRBJ1-1; no reliable D call. With 0 bases removed from V and 5 bases from J, the gap between germline ends came to 10 bases. The CDR3 totals 13 residues. CDR1 is DFQATT and CDR2 is SNEGSKA in the germline V gene (reference sequence).

The chain couples TRBV7-9 to TRBJ1-4, with 7 nucleotides matching TRBD1. The CDR3 spans 14 residues. CDR1 SEHNR and CDR2 FQNEAQ come from the germline V gene (reference sequence). The trim removed 3 bases at V and 6 bases at J, leaving 4 bases unmatched. CDR3 DNA sequence: TGTGCCAGCAGCTTTACAGGGGTCCATGAAAAACTGTTTTTT. Translation gives CASSFTGVHEKLFF.

This rearrangement joins TRBV7-3 to TRBJ2-2; D tentatively reads TRBD1 or TRBD2 (5 bases each). Between the trimmed V and J ends, which lost 2 bases and 1 base, there was a span of 11 bases. Germline loops: CDR1 SGHTA, CDR2 FQGTGA. The CDR3 runs to 16 residues. CDR3 DNA sequence: TGTGCCAGCAGCTTAGGGGCTAGCTGGAACACCGGGGAGCTGTTTTTT. Translation: CASSLGASWNTGELFF.

The chain links TRBV5-1 to TRBJ2-4, with TRBD2 matching 13 bases. Germline V gene data show CDR1 as SGHRS and CDR2 as YFSETQ. This CDR3 comprises 16 residues. The ends lost 5 bases at V and 4 bases at J; junction bases unmatched: 6. The CDR3 is CASSYGTSGAKNIQYF. Here the CDR3 DNA reads TGCGCCAGCAGTTACGGGACTAGCGGGGCAAAAAACATTCAGTACTTC. The entire variable domain, with the rest obtained from reference TRBV5-1 and TRBJ2-4, is as follows: KAGVTQTPRYLIKTRGQQVTLSCSPISGHRSVSWYQQTPGQGLQFLFEYFSETQRNKGNFPGRFSGRQFSNSRSEMNVSTLELGDSALYLCASSYGTSGAKNIQYFGAGTRLSVL.

This clonotype is categorized as medium-sized. The chain carries TRBV7-2 and TRBJ2-7; no reliable D call. Trimming took 4 bases from V and 0 from J, leaving 10 bases between them. CDR1 is SGHTA and CDR2 is FQGNSA in the germline V gene. CDR3 length: 14 amino acids. The CDR3 nucleotides are TGTGCCAGCAGCTATAGACGGAACTCCTACGAGCAGTACTTC. This sequence encodes CASSYRRNSYEQYF.

The gene calls are TRBV5-1 and TRBJ1-1; tentative D call: TRBD1 (5 bases). This CDR3 comprises 16 residues. Germline CDR1 and CDR2: SGHRS and YFSETQ. Trimming shortened V by 3 bases and J by 5 bases, and 20 bases separated the two germline ends. CDR3 sequence: CASSSVWTPRSTEAFF. The DNA for the CDR3 is TGCGCCAGCAGCTCGGTCTGGACACCACGAAGTACTGAAGCTTTCTTT.

This clonotype is classed as medium-sized. The V call is TRBV20-1, the J call TRBJ1-2, with D unresolved. Trimming removed 1 base from V and 7 bases from J, with 10 bases in between. The length of the CDR3 is 12 residues. CDR1 and CDR2 from the germline V gene are DFQATT and SNEGSKA (reference sequence). The CDR3 DNA is TGCAGTGCTAGAGGACCGGATGGTGGCTACACCTTC. Amino acids: CSARGPDGGYTF.

The chain uses TRBV10-1 and TRBJ2-1, with TRBD2 identical over 11 bases. CDR3 size: 14 residues. Germline V gives CDR1 WNHNN, CDR2 SYGVQD (reference sequence). After removal of 7 bases from V and 8 bases from J, the junction contained 7 bases not matched to a gene. The CDR3 region is CASTRLAGYHEQFF. The CDR3 DNA is TGCGCCAGCACCCGACTAGCGGGATATCATGAGCAGTTCTTC.

Relative to its sample, this clonotype is medium-sized. The chain is built from TRBV20-1 and TRBJ1-3, with D perhaps TRBD1 (5 bases). The CDR3 length is 17 residues. Trimming stripped 2 bases from V and 0 bases from J, with 17 bases between. Germline loops: CDR1 DFQATT, CDR2 SNEGSKA (reference sequence). The CDR3 here is CSARQRLDTHSGNTIYF. The CDR3 region has the DNA TGCAGTGCTAGACAACGCCTGGACACCCACTCTGGAAACACCATATATTTT.

V gene TRBV23-1 combines with J gene TRBJ2-1; 7 bases fit TRBD2. TRBV23-1 is known as an ORF, though its function is uncertain. The junction had 9 bases not matched to a gene; V was cut back by 7 bases and J by 9 bases. The CDR3 has 13 residues. The CDR3 nucleotides read TGCGCCAGCATTACGCCGCGGGAGTGTGAGCAGTTCTTC. Its translation is CASITPRECEQFF.

V usage is TRBV7-9 and J usage is TRBJ2-5; possibly TRBD2 for D (6 bases). Trimming took 1 base from V and 6 from J, leaving 12 bases between them. The germline V gene encodes CDR1 SEHNR and CDR2 FQNEAQ (reference sequence). CDR3 length: 14 amino acids. This CDR3 reads CASSLVGGDKTQYF. CDR3 nucleotide sequence: TGTGCCAGCAGCTTAGTAGGAGGGGATAAGACCCAGTACTTC.

Within the sample, this clonotype is medium-sized (0.01 to 0.1%). V and J are TRBV10-1 and TRBJ2-2; D possibly uses TRBD1 or TRBD2 (5 bases each). The ends were cut back, 6 bases at V and 6 bases at J, with 17 bases in the middle. The CDR3 sequence is 15 residues long. Germline V lookup: CDR1 WNHNN, CDR2 SYGVQD (reference sequence). CDR3 region: CASRSGTLGPGELFF. CDR3 DNA: TGCGCCAGCAGGTCCGGGACGCTGGGACCCGGGGAGCTGTTTTTT.

This clonotype turned up a few times. The genes are TRBV7-9 and TRBJ1-3; TRBD1 is a possible D gene (5 bases). V dropped 4 bases and J dropped 1 base, with 8 bases sitting between them. The CDR3 spans 14 residues. From germline, CDR1 is SEHNR and CDR2 FQNEAQ (reference sequence). As DNA, the CDR3 is TGTGCCAGCAGCTCCGGGGGATCTGGAAACACCATATATTTT. Residues: CASSSGGSGNTIYF.

The gene calls are TRBV30 and TRBJ1-1; no clear D gene. Looked up from germline, CDR1 is GTSNPN and CDR2 is SVGIG (reference sequence). The CDR3 length is 14 residues. Trimming pared 2 bases from V and 4 bases from J, leaving 14 bases between. The CDR3 DNA reads TGTGCCTGGAGTCCGCAGTTGAGGGTCACTGAAGCTTTCTTT. Translation gives CAWSPQLRVTEAFF.

This clonotype was seen more than once but under ten times. V usage is TRBV7-2 and J usage is TRBJ2-7; possibly TRBD1 or TRBD2 for D (5 bases each). With 1 base removed from V and 4 bases from J, the gap between germline ends came to 14 bases. The germline CDR1 and CDR2 sequences are SGHTA and FQGNSA. This CDR3 region has 15 residues. The CDR3 sequence: CASSLGSGTQYEQYF. The CDR3 DNA reads as TGTGCCAGCAGCTTAGGGTCAGGGACCCAATACGAGCAGTACTTC.

J is TRBJ1-1 and V is TRBV4-1, with a possible D match to TRBD1 (6 bases). V was clipped by 2 bases and J by 4 bases, with 17 bases between them. Germline values: CDR1 MGHRA, CDR2 YSYEKL. The CDR3 consists of 16 residues. The CDR3 coding sequence is TGCGCCAGCAGCCAAACCCGGTCCAGGGGCTCCACTGAAGCTTTCTTT. Translating it yields CASSQTRSRGSTEAFF.